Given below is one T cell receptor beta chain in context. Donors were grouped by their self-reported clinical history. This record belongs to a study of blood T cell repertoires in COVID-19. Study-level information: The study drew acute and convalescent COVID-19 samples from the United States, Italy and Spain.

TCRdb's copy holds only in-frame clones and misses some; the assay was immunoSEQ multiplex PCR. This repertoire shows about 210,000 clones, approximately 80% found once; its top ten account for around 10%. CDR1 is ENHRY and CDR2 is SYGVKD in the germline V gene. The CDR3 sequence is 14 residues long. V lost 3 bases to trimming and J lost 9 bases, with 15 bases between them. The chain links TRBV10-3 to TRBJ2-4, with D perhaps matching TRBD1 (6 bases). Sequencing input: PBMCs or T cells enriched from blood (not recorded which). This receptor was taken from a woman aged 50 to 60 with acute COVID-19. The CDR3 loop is CAISDSGVEGIQYF. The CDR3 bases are TGTGCCATCAGTGACTCAGGGGTAGAGGGCATTCAGTACTTC.